The subject of this entry is one T cell receptor beta chain. These data belong to a study of shared clonotypes between healthy human individuals. It was across several immunoSEQ plates that each subset's genomic DNA was evenly split. Sequencing used immunoSEQ multiplex PCR; TCRdb keeps in-frame clones, though not all of them. The data show 2 million to 2.5 million clones, with roughly 92% seen just once and approximately 0.39% held by the top ten. It was into CD45RA+ naive and CD45RA-negative memory subsets that the CD4+ cells were split. The germline V and J ends were trimmed by 3 bases and 5 bases, with 13 bases remaining between them. Germline loops: CDR1 MDHEN, CDR2 SYDVKM. This CDR3 region has 15 residues.

Sequenced material: naive CD4+ T cells from PBMCs. Subset indicated: CD45RA+ positively selected. The chain joins TRBV28 to TRBJ1-4, with D possibly TRBD1 on 6 matching bases. The sequence was obtained from a man aged 18 to 35 in good health. Some clones in this sample may be carry-over from other donors' samples. This chain's CDR3 is CASSLKPGANEKLFF. CDR3 nucleotide sequence: TGTGCCAGCAGTTTGAAGCCAGGGGCAAATGAAAAACTGTTTTTT. The variable domain in full, with the rest retrieved from reference TRBV28 and TRBJ1-4, is DVKVTQSSRYLVKRTGEKVFLECVQDMDHENMFWYRQDPGLGLRLIYFSYDVKMKEKGDIPEGYSVSREKKERFSLILESASTNQTSMYLCASSLKPGANEKLFFGSGTQLSVL.